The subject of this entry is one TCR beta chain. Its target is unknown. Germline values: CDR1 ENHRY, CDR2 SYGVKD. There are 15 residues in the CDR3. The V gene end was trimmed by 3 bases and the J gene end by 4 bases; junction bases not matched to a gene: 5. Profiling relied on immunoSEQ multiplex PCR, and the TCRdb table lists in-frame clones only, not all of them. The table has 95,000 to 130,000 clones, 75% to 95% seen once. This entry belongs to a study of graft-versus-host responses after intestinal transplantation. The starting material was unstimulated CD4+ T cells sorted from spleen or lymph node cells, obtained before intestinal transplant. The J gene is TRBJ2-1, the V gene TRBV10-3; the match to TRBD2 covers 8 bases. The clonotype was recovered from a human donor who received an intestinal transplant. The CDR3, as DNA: TGTGCCATCAGTGACCTAGCGGGTATATACAATGAGCAGTTCTTC. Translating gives CAISDLAGIYNEQFF.